This T cell receptor beta chain stems from a study of T-cell reconstitution after alpha-beta-depleted transplantation in children listed by TCRdb under 2016. With respect to the entire study: Using TCR repertoire profiling, the study followed T-cell immune reconstitution in a quantitative way in children after TCRalphabeta/CD19-depleted allogeneic hematopoietic cell transplantation.

Receptor amplification or capture employed PCR. Instrument used: Illumina HiSeq 2500. To normalize quantification of the TCRbeta repertoire, the TCR libraries were built with molecular barcoding that relied on unique molecular identifiers. The public reads were reanalyzed by TCRdb: fastp trimming at Q25, MiXCR alignment, in-frame beta chains only. Entries that share a CDR3 protein sequence are merged under the most common genes and DNA. The table for this sample lists about 74,000 distinct CDR3 sequences; 12% to 15% of them were counted only once. The ten largest clones capture 27% of the sample. This clonotype was seen only a few times. Its antigen has not been determined. Per-nucleotide qualities are absent, and no much larger clonotype sits a single base away. The treatment or condition label for this specimen denotes: allogeneic hematopoietic cell transplantation with graft depleted of TCRalphabeta T cells and CD19 B cells. The children who served as transplant recipients had been given grafts of TCRalphabeta/CD19-depleted allogeneic hematopoietic cells.

From a lookup of the germline V gene, CDR1 and CDR2 are SGDLS and YYNGEE. V gives up 0 bases and J gives up 4 bases, and the segment between their germline ends measures 6 bases. From the cysteine through the phenylalanine, the CDR3 covers 13 amino acids. Of all the DNA, just the CDR3 is kept, 39 bases in frame from base 1. Overall study results and their limits: Hyperexpanded clone frequencies declined over subsequent months; after one year, T-cell counts and TCRbeta diversity were mostly attributed to newly produced T cells. In some patients, the high TCRbeta diversity seen at day 60 was put down to recipient T cells and intrathymic progenitors that had survived conditioning. Apparently early alphabetaT-cell count recovery about two months after transplant reportedly relied on only several hundred rapidly expanded clones derived from non-depleted graft cells.

The chain couples TRBV9 to TRBJ2-3; no confident D gene assignment can be made. The sample was PBMCs, mostly from graft donor cells, taken 180 days after TCRalphabeta/CD19-depleted stem cell transplant. This clonotype was obtained from a male patient aged 2-15 years who had a stem cell transplant for acute lymphoblastic leukemia, so the T cells may come from the graft donor. CDR3 region: CASSVGLPDTQYF. The DNA reads TGTGCCAGCAGCGTAGGACTCCCAGATACGCAGTATTTT.